The present entry profiles one TCR beta chain with its context. Source study methods: Reference gene primer amplification yielded estimated nucleated cell counts. Method: immunoSEQ multiplex PCR; TCRdb's copy keeps in-frame clones and lacks some. Clone size and V and J calls were adopted from that table, with D and trimming inferred from the DNA. Here the sample spans 350,000 to 450,000 clones, 75% to 90% being singletons. The data were obtained in a study of blood T cell repertoires in COVID-19. In the study overall: Samples of COVID-19 (acute and convalescent) were obtained from the United States, Italy and Spain. Nucleic acid was either cDNA or gDNA, and it came from T cells, B-cell-depleted T cells, or PBMCs.

CDR1 is SNHLY and CDR2 is FYNNEI in the germline V gene. The CDR3 totals 13 residues. Deletions cut 3 bases from V and 6 bases from J, with 9 bases between. The TCR was taken from a woman aged 18-29 years with acute or convalescent COVID-19. The rearrangement joins TRBV2 to TRBJ1-3, with a possible D match to TRBD1 (6 bases). Sequences were obtained from peripheral blood. The CDR3 nucleotides are TGTGCCAGCAGTGACCAGGGGACAAACACCATATATTTT. Protein: CASSDQGTNTIYF.